Listed here are 19 T cell receptor beta chains from one sample, sequenced in a study of blood T cells in healthy people across ages. Primers used in a second PCR of roughly 7 to 12 cycles were a sample-barcoded 5' primer and a J-beta primer mix. TCRdb used MiXCR to reprocess the 5' RACE reads, holding one entry per CDR3 protein. The repertoire includes under 2 million distinct CDR3 sequences, 34% of them detected once, and around 11% sits in the top ten. Sequenced: blood. The receptors here all came from a woman between 25 and 40 years old in good health.

In its sample, this clonotype was seen a few times. The rearrangement links TRBV6-6 to TRBJ2-1, with TRBD2 as a possible D gene (6 bases). The CDR3 covers 14 residues. V dropped 2 bases and J dropped 9 bases, with 14 bases sitting between them. Germline V gene sequence: CDR1 MNHNY, CDR2 SVGAGI (reference sequence). The CDR3 loop is CASSYRSTSAEQFF. The DNA for the CDR3 is TGTGCCAGCAGTTACCGATCGACTAGTGCTGAGCAGTTCTTC.

This chain joins TRBV20-1 and TRBJ2-2; 11 nucleotides agree with TRBD2. This CDR3 has 16 amino acids. Per the germline V gene, CDR1 is DFQATT and CDR2 is SNEGSKA (reference sequence). Germline trimming cut 2 bases from V and 5 bases from J; bases unmatched to any gene: 7. The CDR3 loop reads CSARIAGGPGTGELFF. In DNA, the CDR3 is TGCAGTGCTAGAATAGCGGGAGGGCCAGGGACCGGGGAGCTGTTTTTT.

Many counts were recorded for this clonotype. V and J are TRBV9 and TRBJ2-1; no firm D call. V was clipped by 0 bases and J by 3 bases, with 13 bases between them. Germline CDR1 SGDLS, CDR2 YYNGEE. The CDR3 spans 16 residues. CDR3 region: CASSVVPSTNYNEQFF. In DNA, the CDR3 is TGTGCCAGCAGCGTAGTGCCGTCTACTAACTACAATGAGCAGTTCTTC.

The V and J genes are TRBV20-1 and TRBJ2-1; D is perhaps TRBD1 (6 bases). Between the trimmed V and J ends, which lost 5 bases and 6 bases, there was a span of 17 bases. Germline-derived CDR1 and CDR2 are DFQATT and SNEGSKA (reference sequence). The CDR3 has 14 residues. The CDR3 nucleotides are TGCAGTGCTGGCCCCCCGGAAGGGGGCAATGAGCAGTTCTTC. Amino acids: CSAGPPEGGNEQFF.

This clonotype was found a few times. Mismatch with germline at one junction end may stem from a read error. The rearrangement uses TRBV20-1 and TRBJ1-4; D remains unclear. This CDR3 has 11 residues. Germline V gene lookup returns CDR1 DFQATT and CDR2 SNEGSKA (reference sequence). DNA for the CDR3: TGCAGTGCTAGAGATGATGAGAAACTGTTTTTT. It encodes CSARDDEKLFF.

This clonotype was detected a few times. This chain uses TRBV6-1 with TRBJ2-7; D possibly uses TRBD1 or TRBD2 (5 bases each). In germline, CDR1 is MNHNS, CDR2 SASEGT. V was trimmed by 4 bases and J by 0 bases, leaving 22 bases between them. This CDR3 has 18 residues. The CDR3 nucleotides are TGTGCCAGCAGTGGCCCGGGGCAGTTTCTCATGAGCTCCTACGAGCAGTACTTC. It is translated as CASSGPGQFLMSSYEQYF.

J is TRBJ1-2 and V is TRBV6-1; TRBD1 is a possible D gene (6 bases). Trimming stripped 1 base from V and 4 bases from J, with 19 bases between. Germline V gene data show CDR1 as MNHNS and CDR2 as SASEGT. The CDR3 runs to 17 residues. The CDR3 reads CASSEGVGGYASYGYTF. The CDR3 coding sequence is TGTGCCAGCAGTGAAGGGGTAGGGGGGTATGCCAGCTATGGCTACACCTTC.

This clonotype has only one observation. A read error may produce the germline difference seen at one junction end. V gene TRBV27 combines with J gene TRBJ1-2; 8 nucleotides match TRBD1. This CDR3 is 15 amino acids long. The germline V gene has CDR1 MNHEY and CDR2 SMNVEV (reference sequence). CDR3 in amino acids: CASSPRQGLGYDYTF. Here the CDR3 DNA reads TGTGCCAGCAGCCCAAGACAGGGGCTAGGCTATGACTACACCTTC.

V gene TRBV3-1 combines with J gene TRBJ2-3, with D perhaps matching TRBD2 (6 bases). Trimming removed 4 bases at V and 0 bases at J, with 11 bases between. From germline, CDR1 is LGHDT and CDR2 YNNKEL (reference sequence). The CDR3 is 15 amino acids. The CDR3: CASSLGSSSTDTQYF. The DNA of the CDR3 is TGTGCCAGCAGCCTCGGGAGTTCTAGCACAGATACGCAGTATTTT.

The chain uses TRBV20-1 and TRBJ1-1, with a tentative D call TRBD1 (6 bases). The CDR3 is made up of 13 amino acids. Germline V gene data show CDR1 as DFQATT and CDR2 as SNEGSKA (reference sequence). V lost 5 bases and J 1 base, leaving 11 bases between the germline ends. CDR3 bases: TGCAGTGCTTATGGACAGCGGAACACTGAAGCTTTCTTT. Amino acid sequence: CSAYGQRNTEAFF.

The rearrangement links TRBV9 to TRBJ1-1; D is unclear. V lost 4 bases and J lost 4, with 8 bases in between. The CDR3 sequence is 12 residues long. The germline V gene encodes CDR1 SGDLS and CDR2 YYNGEE. The CDR3 DNA follows: TGTGCCAGCAGCCCCCACTCCACTGAAGCTTTCTTT. This sequence encodes CASSPHSTEAFF. Looking up the rest from reference TRBV9 and TRBJ1-1 gives the full variable domain: DSGVTQTPKHLITATGQRVTLRCSPRSGDLSVYWYQQSLDQGLQFLIQYYNGEERAKGNILERFSAQQFPDLHSELNLSSLELGDSALYFCASSPHSTEAFFGQGTRLTVV.

This clonotype was seen a few times. The chain recombines TRBV27 with TRBJ1-5, with 8 bases lining up with TRBD1. Germline assignment: CDR1 MNHEY and CDR2 SMNVEV (reference sequence). The CDR3 is 16 residues long. V trimming: 5 bases; J trimming: 6 bases; junction bases outside the gene matches: 12. This chain's CDR3 is CASSPRTGQNSQPQHF. The CDR3 nucleotides read TGTGCCAGCAGTCCGCGGACAGGGCAGAATAGTCAGCCCCAGCATTTT.

The chain employs TRBV28 and TRBJ2-3; D perhaps matches TRBD1 (5 bases). CDR3 length equals 16 residues. V lost 3 bases to trimming and J lost 2 bases, with 15 bases between them. CDR1 is MDHEN, CDR2 SYDVKM, per germline. CDR3 nucleotide sequence: TGTGCCAGCAGTTTTCCGGCTGGGGCCTACACAGATACGCAGTATTTT. Amino acids: CASSFPAGAYTDTQYF.

The chain combines TRBV12-3 or TRBV12-4 with TRBJ1-5; maybe TRBD1 (5 bases). CDR3 length: 14 amino acids. The ends were cut back, 5 bases at V and 6 bases at J, with 14 bases in the middle. CDR3 nucleotides: TGTGCCAGCAGTGAACACCGGGGCGGTCAGCCCCAGCATTTT. As protein: CASSEHRGGQPQHF.

In its sample, this clonotype was seen a few times. The chain links TRBV20-1 to TRBJ1-5; the D gene is possibly TRBD1 (5 bases). This CDR3 is 14 amino acids long. V lost 6 bases to trimming and J lost 0 bases, with 12 bases between them. The germline V gene has CDR1 DFQATT and CDR2 SNEGSKA (reference sequence). CDR3 in amino acids: CSADTEYSNQPQHF. As DNA, the CDR3 is TGCAGTGCGGACACCGAATATAGCAATCAGCCCCAGCATTTT.

The gene calls are TRBV28 and TRBJ1-2; tentatively, D is TRBD1 (5 bases). Germline V lookup: CDR1 MDHEN, CDR2 SYDVKM. The V and J ends lost 6 bases and 6 bases respectively, with 20 bases between them. The CDR3 length is 15 residues. The CDR3 DNA follows: TGTGCCAGCAGCTTGTGGGGGGAAGATTCGCATGGCTACACCTTC. It specifies CASSLWGEDSHGYTF.

On this clonotype: A much larger clonotype is one base distant, so this may be a read error. V gene TRBV29-1 combines with J gene TRBJ2-7; D is unclear. The germline V gene encodes CDR1 SQVTM and CDR2 ANQGSEA. This CDR3 region has 13 residues. CDR3: CGVEDPGSYEQYF. DNA of the CDR3: TGCGGCGTTGAAGATCCGGGTTCCTACGAGCAGTACTTC.

The V gene is TRBV12-3 or TRBV12-4, the J gene TRBJ1-5; 10 bases line up with TRBD1. J gave up 2 bases and V 3 bases, and 4 bases lay outside the gene matches. CDR3 length equals 16 residues. CDR3 DNA sequence: TGTGCCAGCAGTTTCGGGGACAGGGGTGGCAATCAGCCCCAGCATTTT. Its protein product is CASSFGDRGGNQPQHF.

This clonotype was found a few times. The chain is built from TRBV6-1 and TRBJ1-1; no clear D. The ends were cut back, 8 bases at V and 4 bases at J, with 14 bases in the middle. Germline values: CDR1 MNHNS, CDR2 SASEGT. The CDR3 length is 13 residues. The CDR3 coding sequence is TGTGCCAGCGTGGTGTTGAGGGCCACTGAAGCTTTCTTT. The encoded protein is CASVVLRATEAFF.